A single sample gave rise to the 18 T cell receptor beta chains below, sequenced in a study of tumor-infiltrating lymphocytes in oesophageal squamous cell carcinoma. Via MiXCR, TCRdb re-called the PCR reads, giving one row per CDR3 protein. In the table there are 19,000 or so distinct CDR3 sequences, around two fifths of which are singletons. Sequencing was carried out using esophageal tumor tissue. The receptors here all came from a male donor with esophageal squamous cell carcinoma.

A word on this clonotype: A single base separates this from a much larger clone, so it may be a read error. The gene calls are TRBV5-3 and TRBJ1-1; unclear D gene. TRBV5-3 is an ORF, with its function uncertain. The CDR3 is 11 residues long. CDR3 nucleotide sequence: TGTGCCAGCAGTAGGAACACTGTAGCTTTCTTT. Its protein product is CASSRNTVAFF.

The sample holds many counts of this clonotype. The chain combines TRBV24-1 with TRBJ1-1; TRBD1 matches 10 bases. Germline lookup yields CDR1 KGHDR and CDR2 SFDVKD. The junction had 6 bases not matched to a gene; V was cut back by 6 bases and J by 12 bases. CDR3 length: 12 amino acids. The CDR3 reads CATSTTGGLPFF. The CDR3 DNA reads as TGTGCCACCAGTACGACAGGGGGCTTGCCTTTCTTT.

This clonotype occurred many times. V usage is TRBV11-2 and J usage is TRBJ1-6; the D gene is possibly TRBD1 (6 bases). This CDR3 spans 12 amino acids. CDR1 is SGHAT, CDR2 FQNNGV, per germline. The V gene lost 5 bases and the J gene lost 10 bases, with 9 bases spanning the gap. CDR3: CASSQGNSPLHF. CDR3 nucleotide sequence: TGTGCCAGCAGCCAGGGGAACTCACCCCTCCACTTT.

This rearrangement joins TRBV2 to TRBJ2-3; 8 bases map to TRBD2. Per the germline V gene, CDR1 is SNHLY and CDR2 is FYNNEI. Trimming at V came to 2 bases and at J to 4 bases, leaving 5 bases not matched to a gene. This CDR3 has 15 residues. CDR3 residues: CASSERAGAPDTQYF. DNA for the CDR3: TGTGCCAGCAGTGAAAGAGCGGGAGCTCCAGATACGCAGTATTTT.

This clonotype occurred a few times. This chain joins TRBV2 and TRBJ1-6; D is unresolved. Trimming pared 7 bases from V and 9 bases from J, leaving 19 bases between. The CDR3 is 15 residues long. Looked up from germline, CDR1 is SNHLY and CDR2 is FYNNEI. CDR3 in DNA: TGTGCCAGCATAGCCGGCGAGTCTCTAATTTCACCCCTCCACTTT. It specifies CASIAGESLISPLHF.

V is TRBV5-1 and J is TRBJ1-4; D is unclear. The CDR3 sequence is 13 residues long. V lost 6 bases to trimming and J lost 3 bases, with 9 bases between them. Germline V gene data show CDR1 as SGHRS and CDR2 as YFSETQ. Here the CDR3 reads CASNQNSNEKLFF. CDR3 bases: TGCGCCAGCAACCAGAATTCTAATGAAAAACTGTTTTTT. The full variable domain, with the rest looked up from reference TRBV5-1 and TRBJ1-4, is KAGVTQTPRYLIKTRGQQVTLSCSPISGHRSVSWYQQTPGQGLQFLFEYFSETQRNKGNFPGRFSGRQFSNSRSEMNVSTLELGDSALYLCASNQNSNEKLFFGSGTQLSVL.

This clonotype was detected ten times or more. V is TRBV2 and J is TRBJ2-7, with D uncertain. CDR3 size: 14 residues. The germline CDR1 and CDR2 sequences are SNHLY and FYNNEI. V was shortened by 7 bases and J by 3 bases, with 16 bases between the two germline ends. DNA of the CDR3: TGTGCCAGCACCGCTACCAGGATAGACTACGAGCAGTACTTC. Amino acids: CASTATRIDYEQYF.

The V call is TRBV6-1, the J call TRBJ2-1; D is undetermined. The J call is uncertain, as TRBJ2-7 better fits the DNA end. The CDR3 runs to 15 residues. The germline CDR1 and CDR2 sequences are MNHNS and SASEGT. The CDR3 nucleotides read TGTGCCACCAGCCTTGTTGACAAGTCGGCCTACGAGCAGTACTTC. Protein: CATSLVDKSAYEQYF.

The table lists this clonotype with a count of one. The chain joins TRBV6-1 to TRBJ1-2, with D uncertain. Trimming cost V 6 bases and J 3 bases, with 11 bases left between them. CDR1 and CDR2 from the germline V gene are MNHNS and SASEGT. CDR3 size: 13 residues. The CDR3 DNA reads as TGTGCCAGCAGAACCACAGAGGACTATGGCTACACCTTC. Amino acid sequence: CASRTTEDYGYTF.

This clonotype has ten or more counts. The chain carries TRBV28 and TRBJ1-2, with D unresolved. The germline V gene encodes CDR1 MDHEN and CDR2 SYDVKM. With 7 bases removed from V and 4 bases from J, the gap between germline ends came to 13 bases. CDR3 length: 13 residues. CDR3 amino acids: CASTLRPSYGYTF. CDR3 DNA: TGTGCCAGCACACTCCGGCCGAGCTATGGCTACACCTTC.

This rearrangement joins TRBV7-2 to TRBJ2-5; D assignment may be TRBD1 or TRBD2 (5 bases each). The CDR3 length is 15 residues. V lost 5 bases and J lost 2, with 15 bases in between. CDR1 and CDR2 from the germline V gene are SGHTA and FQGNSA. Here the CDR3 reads CASSLNPGAQETQYF. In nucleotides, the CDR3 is TGTGCCAGCAGCCTAAACCCCGGGGCACAAGAGACCCAGTACTTC.

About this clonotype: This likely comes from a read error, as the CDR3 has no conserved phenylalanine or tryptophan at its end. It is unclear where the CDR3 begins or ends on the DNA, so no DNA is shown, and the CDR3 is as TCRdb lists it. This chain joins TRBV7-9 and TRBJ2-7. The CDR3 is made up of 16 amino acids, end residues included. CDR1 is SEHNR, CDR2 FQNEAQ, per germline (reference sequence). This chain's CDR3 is CASSLDSYLYGYTFGS.

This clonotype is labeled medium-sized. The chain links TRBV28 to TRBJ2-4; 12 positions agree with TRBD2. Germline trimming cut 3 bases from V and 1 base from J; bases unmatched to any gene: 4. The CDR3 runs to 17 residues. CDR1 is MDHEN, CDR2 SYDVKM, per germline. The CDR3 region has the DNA TGTGCCAGCAGTTTCCCTAGCGGGGGGGCCGCCAAAAACATTCAGTACTTC. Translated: CASSFPSGGAAKNIQYF.

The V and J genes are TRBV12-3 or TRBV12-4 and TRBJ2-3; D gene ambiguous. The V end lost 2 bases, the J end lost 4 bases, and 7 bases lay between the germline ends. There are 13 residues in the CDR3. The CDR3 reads CASSLLRPDTQYF. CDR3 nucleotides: TGTGCCAGCAGTTTATTACGGCCAGATACGCAGTATTTT.

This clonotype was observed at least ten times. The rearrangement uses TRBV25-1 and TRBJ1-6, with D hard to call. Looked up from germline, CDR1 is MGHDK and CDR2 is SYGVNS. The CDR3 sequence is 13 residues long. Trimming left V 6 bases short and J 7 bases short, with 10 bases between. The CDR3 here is CASSLGTNSPLHF. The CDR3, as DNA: TGTGCCAGCAGCCTCGGAACCAATTCACCCCTCCACTTT.

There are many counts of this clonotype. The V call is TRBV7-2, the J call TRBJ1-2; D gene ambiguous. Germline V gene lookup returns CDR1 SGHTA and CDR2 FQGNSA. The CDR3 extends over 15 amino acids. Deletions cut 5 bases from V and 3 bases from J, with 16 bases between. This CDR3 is CASSVGQITDYGYTF. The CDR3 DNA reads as TGTGCCAGCAGCGTCGGGCAGATAACGGACTATGGCTACACCTTC.

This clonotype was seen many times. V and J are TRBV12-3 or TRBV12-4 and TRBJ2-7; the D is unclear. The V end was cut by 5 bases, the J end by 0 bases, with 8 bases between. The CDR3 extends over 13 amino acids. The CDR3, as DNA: TGTGCCAGCAGTATATCTAGCTCCTACGAGCAGTACTTC. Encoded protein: CASSISSSYEQYF.

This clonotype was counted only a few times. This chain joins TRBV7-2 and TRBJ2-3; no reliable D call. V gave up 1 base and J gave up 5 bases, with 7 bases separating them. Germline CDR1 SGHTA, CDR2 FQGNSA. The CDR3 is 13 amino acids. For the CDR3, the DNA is TGTGCCAGCAGCTTAGTCCCGGGAGATACGCAGTATTTT. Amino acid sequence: CASSLVPGDTQYF.